This entry is about one T cell receptor beta chain. Its antigen is unknown. The CDR3 is made up of 13 amino acids. The germline V gene encodes CDR1 SGHNT and CDR2 YENEEA. V was trimmed by 6 bases and J by 5 bases, leaving 13 bases between them. These data are taken from a study of OX40 agonist ivuxolimab in advanced cancers. Study background: The drug used for patients, ivuxolimab, was an agonistic anti-OX40 (CD134) antibody.

Patients with autoimmune history or systemic immunosuppression were excluded. Blood got drawn at baseline, again on cycle 4 day 1, and then on cycle 7 day 1. Overall study results and limits: At 0.1 to 3.0 mg/kg, CD4+ and CD8+ blood T cells expanded clonally by week 6.

Sequenced by immunoSEQ multiplex PCR; TCRdb stores in-frame clones only, minus some. The sample lists fewer than 85,000 clones, roughly nine tenths seen once, with around 2.5% in the top ten. The chain recombines TRBV11-3 with TRBJ1-1, with a tentative D call TRBD1 (6 bases). This clonotype was obtained from an adult with an advanced solid tumor such as melanoma, head and neck, liver or kidney cancer. The sample here was CD4+ or CD8+ T cells sorted from blood, taken in a trial of the OX40 agonist ivuxolimab. The CDR3 region is CASRGQGSTEAFF. CDR3 in DNA: TGTGCCAGCAGGGGCCAGGGGAGTACTGAAGCTTTCTTT.